One and the same sample provided the 10 T cell receptor beta chains below, sequenced in a study of blood T cell repertoires in COVID-19. Profiled with immunoSEQ multiplex PCR; TCRdb holds only in-frame clones, not every one. The sample lists approximately 190,000 clones; about 80% were seen once. The sample consisted of PBMCs or T cells enriched from blood (not recorded which). Source of these receptors: a woman aged 60-75 years with acute COVID-19.

The gene calls are TRBV5-6 and TRBJ1-2; D remains ambiguous. Germline values: CDR1 SGHDT, CDR2 YYEEEE. Trimming left V 3 bases short and J 4 bases short, with 19 bases between. The CDR3 contains 16 residues. CDR3 coding DNA: TGTGCCAGCAGCTGGGGAGGGAACCTTGGCTCCTATGGCTACACCTTC. It encodes CASSWGGNLGSYGYTF. The full variable domain, its missing parts supplied by reference TRBV5-6 and TRBJ1-2, is DAGVTQSPTHLIKTRGQQVTLRCSPKSGHDTVSWYQQALGQGPQFIFQYYEEEERQRGNFPDRFSGHQFPNYSSELNVNALLLGDSALYLCASSWGGNLGSYGYTFGSGTRLTVV.

The chain carries TRBV5-1 and TRBJ2-4; TRBD1 aligns across 10 bases. The CDR3 has 16 residues. Losses at the gene ends were 4 bases for V and 6 bases for J; bases not matched to a gene: 10. Germline V lookup: CDR1 SGHRS, CDR2 YFSETQ. The CDR3 is CASSLDTGQGVNIQYF. The CDR3 DNA sequence: TGCGCCAGCAGCCTCGATACCGGACAGGGGGTAAACATTCAGTACTTC.

The chain combines TRBV5-4 with TRBJ2-5; 9 bases match TRBD2. The J segment lost 3 bases and the V segment lost 4 bases, leaving 4 bases of the junction unmatched. Germline CDR1 is SGHNT and CDR2 is YYREEE (reference sequence). The CDR3 has 14 residues. CDR3 region: CASSRREGEETQYF. The CDR3 DNA reads TGTGCCAGCAGCAGGCGGGAGGGAGAAGAGACCCAGTACTTC.

This clone has only one observation. The chain joins TRBV19 to TRBJ2-1, with 11 bases that match TRBD2. Trimming cost V 7 bases and J 5 bases; bases outside gene matches: 7. CDR3 length: 15 amino acids. Per the germline V gene, CDR1 is LNHDA and CDR2 is SQIVND (reference sequence). CDR3 nucleotide sequence: TGTGCCAGTAAAACCGGGACTAGCGGAAACAATGAGCAGTTCTTC. Translation gives CASKTGTSGNNEQFF.

V gene TRBV10-3 combines with J gene TRBJ1-6; tentatively, D is TRBD1 (5 bases). The CDR3 totals 18 residues. V lost 0 bases, J lost 0 bases, and 12 bases lay in between. CDR1 ENHRY and CDR2 SYGVKD come from the germline V gene. Here the CDR3 reads CAISESLQASSYNSPLHF. The CDR3 DNA sequence: TGTGCCATCAGTGAGTCGCTACAGGCGAGCTCCTATAATTCACCCCTCCACTTT.

The chain couples TRBV18 to TRBJ1-1; 7 bases are a match to TRBD1. The CDR3 totals 16 residues. CDR1 KGHSH and CDR2 LQKENI come from the germline V gene. V lost 6 bases to trimming and J lost 3 bases; unmatched junction nucleotides: 13. Here the CDR3 DNA reads TGTGCCAGCTCCTGGAGAAGGGGGCGAGGTGACACTGAAGCTTTCTTT. This encodes CASSWRRGRGDTEAFF.

V is TRBV18 and J is TRBJ2-5, with D unresolved. Germline V gene sequence: CDR1 KGHSH, CDR2 LQKENI. The CDR3 runs 14 residues. V lost 6 bases, J lost 2 bases, and 13 bases lay in between. The CDR3 loop is CASSPLSLQETQYF. CDR3 nucleotides: TGTGCCAGCTCTCCCTTGAGCCTACAAGAGACCCAGTACTTC.

This chain connects TRBV5-1 to TRBJ2-1, with D maybe TRBD2 (6 bases). From germline, CDR1 is SGHRS and CDR2 YFSETQ. The CDR3 has 17 residues. V lost 4 bases and J lost 0, with 17 bases in between. The CDR3 bases are TGCGCCAGCAGCACCGACCTTAGCGGAGTCTCCTACAATGAGCAGTTCTTC. Translated, it gives CASSTDLSGVSYNEQFF.

The V and J genes are TRBV3-1 (or the pseudogene TRBV3-2) and TRBJ1-2; D not certain. Germline V gives CDR1 LGHDT, CDR2 YNNKEL (reference sequence). The CDR3 runs to 15 residues. Trimming cost V 2 bases and J 4 bases, with 14 bases left between them. The CDR3 sequence is CASSQMNTVTYGYTF. CDR3 nucleotides: TGTGCCAGCAGCCAAATGAACACAGTAACCTATGGCTACACCTTC.

The CDR3 here is CSVDGAEGYTF. DNA for the CDR3: TGCAGCGTTGATGGCGCGGAGGGCTACACCTTC. The gene calls are TRBV29-1 and TRBJ1-2; D not certain. The germline V and J ends were trimmed by 3 bases and 8 bases, with 10 bases remaining between them. The CDR3 spans 11 residues. Germline V gene lookup returns CDR1 SQVTM and CDR2 ANQGSEA.